This T cell receptor (beta chain) was sequenced for a study of CD8 T cells in ankylosing spondylitis. The table lists this clonotype with many counts. TCRdb reprocessed the 5' RACE reads with MiXCR, giving one entry per CDR3 protein. In the table there are over 95,000 distinct CDR3 sequences, almost 8.5% of which are singletons. This clonotype originated in a male donor with ankylosing spondylitis or in good health (not recorded which). Material for sequencing was blood, either unsorted or a sorted T cell fraction (not recorded which).

Here the CDR3 reads CASSVADRVSYYEQYF. The CDR3 region has the DNA TGTGCCAGCAGCGTAGCTGACCGGGTCTCATACTACGAGCAGTACTTC. This chain joins TRBV9 and TRBJ2-7, with D unclear. The CDR3 consists of 16 residues. V dropped 0 bases and J dropped 3 bases, with 16 bases sitting between them. Germline lookup yields CDR1 SGDLS and CDR2 YYNGEE.